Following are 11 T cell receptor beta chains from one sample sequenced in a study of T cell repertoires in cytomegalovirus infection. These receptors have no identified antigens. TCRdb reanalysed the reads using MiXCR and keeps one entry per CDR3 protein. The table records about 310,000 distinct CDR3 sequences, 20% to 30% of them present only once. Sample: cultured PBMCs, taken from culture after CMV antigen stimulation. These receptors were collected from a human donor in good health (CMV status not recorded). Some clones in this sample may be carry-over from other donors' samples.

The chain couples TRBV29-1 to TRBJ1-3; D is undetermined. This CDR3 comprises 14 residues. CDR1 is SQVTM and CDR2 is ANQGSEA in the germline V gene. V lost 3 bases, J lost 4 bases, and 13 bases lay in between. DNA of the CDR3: TGCAGCGTTGATTCAGCTGTAAGCGGAAACACCATATATTTT. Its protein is CSVDSAVSGNTIYF.

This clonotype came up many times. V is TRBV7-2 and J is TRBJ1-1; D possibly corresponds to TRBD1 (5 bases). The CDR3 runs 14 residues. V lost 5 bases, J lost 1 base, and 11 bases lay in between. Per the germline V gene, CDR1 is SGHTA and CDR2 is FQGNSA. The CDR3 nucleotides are TGTGCCAGCAGCCCCCAAACAGGGAACACTGAAGCTTTCTTT. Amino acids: CASSPQTGNTEAFF.

CDR3 amino acids: CASGLVLGLEYDNEQFF. For the CDR3, the DNA is TGTGCTAGTGGTTTGGTACTAGGATTGGAATACGACAATGAGCAGTTCTTC. This sequence joins TRBV12-5 and TRBJ2-1; TRBD2 might be the D (5 bases). The CDR3 has 17 residues. V was pared by 0 bases and J by 5 bases, with 17 bases between. From germline, CDR1 is LGHNT and CDR2 FRNRAP.

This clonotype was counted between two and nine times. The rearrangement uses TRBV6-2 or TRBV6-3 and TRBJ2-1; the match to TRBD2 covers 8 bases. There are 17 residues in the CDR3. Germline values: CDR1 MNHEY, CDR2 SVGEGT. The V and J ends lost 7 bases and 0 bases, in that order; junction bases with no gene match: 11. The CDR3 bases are TGTGCCAGCAAGGCGGGAGGCCTCCCTAGCTCCTACAATGAGCAGTTCTTC. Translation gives CASKAGGLPSSYNEQFF.

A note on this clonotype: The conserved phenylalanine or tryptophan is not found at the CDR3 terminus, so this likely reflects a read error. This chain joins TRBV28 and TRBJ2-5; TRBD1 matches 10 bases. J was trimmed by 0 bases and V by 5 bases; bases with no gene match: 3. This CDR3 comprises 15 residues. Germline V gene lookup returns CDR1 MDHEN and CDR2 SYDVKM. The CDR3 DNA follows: TGTGCCAGCAGTCCGGGACAGGGGTACCAAGAGACCCAGTACTAC. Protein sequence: CASSPGQGYQETQYY.

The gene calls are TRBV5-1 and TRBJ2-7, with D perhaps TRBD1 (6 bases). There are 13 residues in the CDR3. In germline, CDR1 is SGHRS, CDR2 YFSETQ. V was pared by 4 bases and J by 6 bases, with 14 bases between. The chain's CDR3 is CASSIGQPREQYV. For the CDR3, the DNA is TGCGCCAGCAGCATCGGACAGCCCCGCGAGCAGTACGTC.

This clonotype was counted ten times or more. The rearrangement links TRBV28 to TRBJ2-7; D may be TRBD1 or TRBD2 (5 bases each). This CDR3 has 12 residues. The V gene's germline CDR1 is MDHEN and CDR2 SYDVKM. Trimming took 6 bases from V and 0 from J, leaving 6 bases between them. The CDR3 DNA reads TGTGCCAGCAGAGGGACCTCCTACGAGCAGTACTTC. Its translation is CASRGTSYEQYF.

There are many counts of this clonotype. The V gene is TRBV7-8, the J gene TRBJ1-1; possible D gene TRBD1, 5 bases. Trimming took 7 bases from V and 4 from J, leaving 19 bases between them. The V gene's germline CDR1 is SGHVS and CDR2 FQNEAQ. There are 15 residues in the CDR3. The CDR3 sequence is CASTRRGGEGTEAFF. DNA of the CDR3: TGTGCCAGCACTCGAAGGGGCGGGGAGGGCACTGAAGCTTTCTTT.

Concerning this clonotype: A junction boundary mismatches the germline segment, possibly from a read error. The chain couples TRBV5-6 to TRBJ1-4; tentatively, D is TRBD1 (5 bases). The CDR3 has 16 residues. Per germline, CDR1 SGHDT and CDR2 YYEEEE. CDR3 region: CACSFGPDRNLRKLFF. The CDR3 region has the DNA TGTGCCTGCAGCTTCGGTCCTGACAGAAATCTTCGAAAACTGTTTTTT.

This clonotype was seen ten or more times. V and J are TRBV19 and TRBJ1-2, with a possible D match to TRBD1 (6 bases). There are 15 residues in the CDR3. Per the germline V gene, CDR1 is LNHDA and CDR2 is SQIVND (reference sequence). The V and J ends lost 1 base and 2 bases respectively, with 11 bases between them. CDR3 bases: TGTGCCAGTAGTATAGTTTGGGGGCCCAACTATGGCTACACCTTC. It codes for CASSIVWGPNYGYTF.

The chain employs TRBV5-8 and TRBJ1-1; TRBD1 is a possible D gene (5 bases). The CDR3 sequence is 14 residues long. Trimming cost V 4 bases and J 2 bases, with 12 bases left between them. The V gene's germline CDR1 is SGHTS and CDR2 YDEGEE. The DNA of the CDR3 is TGTGCCAGCAGCCCATACAGGAGTAACACTGAAGCTTTCTTT. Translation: CASSPYRSNTEAFF.